A single sample gave rise to the 8 T cell receptor beta chains below, sequenced in a study of CD8+ T cells in alopecia areata. Sequencing relied on a cDNA template that was reverse transcribed from extracted RNA. Measured with immunoSEQ multiplex PCR; TCRdb has only the in-frame clones, and not every one. The data show some 99,000 clones, 40% to 55% seen once. Sequencing was performed on CD4+ T cells sorted from blood. These receptors were obtained from a human donor with alopecia areata.

The rearrangement joins TRBV5-1 to TRBJ2-5, with 7 nucleotides matching TRBD1. V lost 7 bases and J lost 9; bases outside the gene matches: 15. The CDR3 is made up of 14 amino acids. Germline V gene sequence: CDR1 SGHRS, CDR2 YFSETQ. The CDR3 spells CASDHRDSHLSQYF. The CDR3 bases are TGCGCCAGCGACCACCGGGACAGCCACCTTTCCCAGTACTTC.

The J gene is TRBJ1-2, the V gene TRBV4-1, with D perhaps matching TRBD1 (6 bases). The V end lost 3 bases, the J end lost 6 bases, and 17 bases lay between the germline ends. Germline V gene data show CDR1 as MGHRA and CDR2 as YSYEKL. The CDR3 has 15 amino acids. CDR3 nucleotides: TGCGCCAGCAGCCAGATTGCAGGGGAAGGGGATGGCTACACCTTC. Amino acids: CASSQIAGEGDGYTF.

This clone was found a few times. The chain uses TRBV30 and TRBJ2-3; 9 positions agree with TRBD2. The CDR3 is 14 amino acids. The V and J ends lost 1 base and 3 bases, in that order; junction bases with no gene match: 2. Per the germline V gene, CDR1 is GTSNPN and CDR2 is SVGIG (reference sequence). The CDR3 coding sequence is TGTGCCTGGAGTGGACTAGCGGTTACAGATACGCAGTATTTT. Translating it yields CAWSGLAVTDTQYF. Using reference TRBV30 and TRBJ2-3 for the parts outside the CDR3, the full variable domain is SQTIHQWPATLVQPVGSPLSLECTVEGTSNPNLYWYRQAAGRGLQLLFYSVGIGQISSEVPQNLSASRPQDRQFILSSKKLLLSDSGFYLCAWSGLAVTDTQYFGPGTRLTVL.

The V call is TRBV30, the J call TRBJ2-7; no clear D. The CDR3 has 13 residues. Germline V gives CDR1 GTSNPN, CDR2 SVGIG (reference sequence). Trimming took 0 bases from V and 11 from J, leaving 17 bases between them. The CDR3 here is CAWSVVMGAVEYF. In nucleotides, the CDR3 is TGTGCCTGGAGTGTTGTAATGGGTGCTGTGGAGTACTTC.

The J gene is TRBJ2-7, the V gene TRBV5-1; 11 bases agree with TRBD2. Germline V gene lookup returns CDR1 SGHRS and CDR2 YFSETQ. V gave up 4 bases and J gave up 3 bases; unmatched junction bases: 3. The CDR3 extends over 14 amino acids. CDR3 sequence: CASSVTSGVYEQYF. In DNA, the CDR3 is TGCGCCAGCAGCGTGACTAGCGGGGTCTACGAGCAGTACTTC.

The J gene is TRBJ1-1, the V gene TRBV5-1, with TRBD1 identical over 7 bases. The CDR3 contains 13 residues. Losses at the gene ends were 2 bases for V and 2 bases for J; bases not matched to a gene: 0. The V gene's germline CDR1 is SGHRS and CDR2 YFSETQ. CDR3 DNA: TGCGCCAGCAGCTTAGGGGGCAACACTGAAGCTTTCTTT. It yields the protein CASSLGGNTEAFF.

The sample holds a few counts of this clone. CDR3 sequence: CASSFNGGRGYGYTF. CDR3 nucleotides: TGTGCCAGCAGCTTTAACGGGGGGCGGGGCTATGGCTACACCTTC. V is TRBV7-2 and J is TRBJ1-2; TRBD1 is a possible D gene (6 bases). CDR1 is SGHTA, CDR2 FQGNSA, per germline. V lost 3 bases and J lost 4, with 15 bases in between. The CDR3 contains 15 residues.

This clone was seen ten or more times. The chain couples TRBV5-1 to TRBJ1-1; D unclear. Trimming left V 0 bases short and J 0 bases short, with 3 bases between. Germline-derived CDR1 and CDR2 are SGHRS and YFSETQ. This CDR3 has 13 residues. This CDR3 is CASSLELNTEAFF. In DNA, the CDR3 is TGCGCCAGCAGCTTGGAACTGAACACTGAAGCTTTCTTT. The full variable domain, completed using reference TRBV5-1 and TRBJ1-1, is KAGVTQTPRYLIKTRGQQVTLSCSPISGHRSVSWYQQTPGQGLQFLFEYFSETQRNKGNFPGRFSGRQFSNSRSEMNVSTLELGDSALYLCASSLELNTEAFFGQGTRLTVV.